This paragraph reports one T cell receptor (beta chain). Its antigen is unidentified. This specimen comes from a study of siplizumab effects on memory and regulatory T cells. Measured with immunoSEQ multiplex PCR; TCRdb has only the in-frame clones, and not every one. The sample holds around 77,000 clones, 91% seen once. The germline V gene has CDR1 SEHNR and CDR2 FQNEAQ (reference sequence). The CDR3 covers 15 residues. Trimming shortened V by 2 bases and J by 3 bases, and 13 bases separated the two germline ends. General study results and limits: Alloreactive sequences from unstimulated CD4+ memory cells fell significantly with siplizumab. Memory cells seemed less diverse than naive T cells, which seemed major alloresponse contributors.

The source material was CD8+ T cells sorted from blood. The chain links TRBV7-9 to TRBJ1-1; no clear D gene. This clonotype was obtained from a human donor in good health. The CDR3 sequence is CASSLLSRLDTEAFF. The CDR3, as DNA: TGTGCCAGCAGCTTACTTTCGCGGTTGGACACTGAAGCTTTCTTT.